These 30 T cell receptor beta chains originate from one sample sequenced in a study of T cell responses to AZD1222 COVID-19 vaccine. TCRdb keeps only in-frame clones here, not all; method: immunoSEQ multiplex PCR. The table lists about 140,000 clones, 91% of them singletons, with around 6.9% in the top ten. Sequences were derived from peripheral blood, sampled 28 days after the second dose of the MenACWY control vaccine. All receptors derive from an adult who received the MenACWY meningococcal vaccine as a control.

This clone was detected a few times. The CDR3 region has the DNA TGTGCCAGCAGTTACGGGGGGAGGTGGCCCCAGCATTTT. Translating it yields CASSYGGRWPQHF. The chain employs TRBV6-2 or TRBV6-3 and TRBJ1-5, with D perhaps matching TRBD1 (5 bases). V was clipped by 2 bases and J by 9 bases, with 11 bases between them. This CDR3 is 13 amino acids long. CDR1 MNHEY and CDR2 SVGEGT come from the germline V gene.

V and J are TRBV29-1 and TRBJ2-3; TRBD1 is a possible D gene (7 bases). Trimming took off 4 bases at V and 3 bases at J, with 17 bases between the two ends. The CDR3 sequence is 15 residues long. The germline gives CDR1 SQVTM, CDR2 ANQGSEA. DNA of the CDR3: TGCAGCGTTGTCCATGGGCCAGGGGGGACAGATACGCAGTATTTT. It specifies CSVVHGPGGTDTQYF.

The chain uses TRBV28 and TRBJ2-7; TRBD2 is a possible D gene (5 bases). Germline V gene sequence: CDR1 MDHEN, CDR2 SYDVKM. CDR3 length equals 16 residues. V was shortened by 6 bases and J by 1 base, with 19 bases between the two germline ends. CDR3 sequence: CASRPHGVPKSYEQYF. The CDR3 DNA sequence: TGTGCCAGCAGGCCACACGGGGTCCCAAAATCCTACGAGCAGTACTTC.

This chain connects TRBV4-3 to TRBJ1-4, with D possibly TRBD1 on 5 matching bases. V lost 1 base, J lost 8 bases, and 11 bases lay in between. The germline CDR1 and CDR2 sequences are LGHNA and YSLEER. The CDR3 consists of 14 residues. In DNA form, the CDR3 reads TGCGCCAGCAGCCAAGGGCAGGGCCGGGAAAAACTGTTTTTT. It codes for CASSQGQGREKLFF.

A remark on this clone: The same CDR3 also results from other DNA sequences found in this sample. The chain carries TRBV6-5 and TRBJ2-1; 12 positions agree with TRBD2. Germline assignment: CDR1 MNHEY and CDR2 SVGAGI. The CDR3 is made up of 16 amino acids. Losses at the gene ends were 2 bases for V and 4 bases for J; bases not matched to a gene: 3. The CDR3 reads CASSYGLAGGYNEQFF. The CDR3 DNA reads TGTGCCAGCAGTTACGGGCTAGCGGGAGGGTACAATGAGCAGTTCTTC.

A single count supports this clone. The chain carries TRBV15 and TRBJ2-7; 7 bases map to TRBD1. V was pared by 1 base and J by 5 bases, with 5 bases of the junction left unmatched. Germline lookup yields CDR1 LNHNV and CDR2 YYDKDF (reference sequence). The CDR3 has 14 residues. The DNA for the CDR3 is TGTGCCACCAGCAGAGTGGGGACAGAAAACGAGCAGTACTTC. This encodes CATSRVGTENEQYF.

CDR3 nucleotide sequence: TGTGCCAGTAGTCTGGACAGGGACTACTATGGCTACACCTTC. Protein sequence: CASSLDRDYYGYTF. The chain links TRBV19 to TRBJ1-2, with TRBD1 identical over 8 bases. The CDR3 spans 14 residues. With V trimmed by 5 bases and J by 3 bases, 5 bases remained unmatched. Germline CDR1 reads LNHDA; CDR2 reads SQIVND (reference sequence).

In its sample, this clone was seen once. This chain links TRBV5-1 with TRBJ1-1; tentative D call: TRBD1 (6 bases). The CDR3 sequence is 14 residues long. V lost 4 bases and J lost 3, with 13 bases in between. Germline V lookup: CDR1 SGHRS, CDR2 YFSETQ. In nucleotides, the CDR3 is TGCGCCAGCAGCCTCACAGGGACCCACACTGAAGCTTTCTTT. Its translation: CASSLTGTHTEAFF. Full variable domain (outside the CDR3, taken from reference TRBV5-1 and TRBJ1-1): KAGVTQTPRYLIKTRGQQVTLSCSPISGHRSVSWYQQTPGQGLQFLFEYFSETQRNKGNFPGRFSGRQFSNSRSEMNVSTLELGDSALYLCASSLTGTHTEAFFGQGTRLTVV.

The genes are TRBV18 and TRBJ2-7; 9 nucleotides line up with TRBD1. V shed 2 bases, J shed 0 bases, and the junction held 2 bases outside the gene matches. Germline lookup yields CDR1 KGHSH and CDR2 LQKENI. The CDR3 is made up of 15 amino acids. The CDR3 here is CASSPTGGLSYEQYF. The DNA for the CDR3 is TGTGCCAGCTCACCAACAGGGGGCCTCTCCTACGAGCAGTACTTC.

V usage is TRBV5-1 and J usage is TRBJ2-2; no reliable D call. V was pared by 4 bases and J by 5 bases, with 15 bases between. The CDR3 is 15 amino acids. The V gene's germline CDR1 is SGHRS and CDR2 YFSETQ. DNA of the CDR3: TGCGCCAGCAGCCCGGGCCCTGGGGTGACCGGGGAGCTGTTTTTT. Amino acids: CASSPGPGVTGELFF.

This chain connects TRBV28 to TRBJ1-1; TRBD1 aligns across 8 bases. The germline V gene encodes CDR1 MDHEN and CDR2 SYDVKM. The CDR3 spans 13 residues. V was clipped by 4 bases and J by 6 bases; unmatched bases: 4. CDR3 DNA: TGTGCCAGCAGTTCAGGGGGCAGGGCTGAAGCTTTCTTT. Its protein is CASSSGGRAEAFF.

This chain links TRBV6-5 with TRBJ2-7; D is possibly TRBD2 (6 bases). Looked up from germline, CDR1 is MNHEY and CDR2 is SVGAGI. The CDR3 has 15 amino acids. The germline V and J ends were trimmed by 0 bases and 4 bases, with 13 bases remaining between them. This chain's CDR3 is CASSYSRRGIYEQYF. CDR3 coding DNA: TGTGCCAGCAGTTACTCGAGACGGGGGATATACGAGCAGTACTTC.

The rearrangement uses TRBV11-1 and TRBJ2-1; the D is unclear. The CDR3 extends over 16 amino acids. Germline values: CDR1 SGHAT, CDR2 FQDESV (reference sequence). The V end was cut by 1 base, the J end by 4 bases, with 14 bases between. The DNA for the CDR3 is TGTGCCAGCAGCTTAGTCGGCCAGGCCTTATACAATGAGCAGTTCTTC. As protein: CASSLVGQALYNEQFF.

This rearrangement joins TRBV9 to TRBJ1-2; D may be TRBD1 (5 bases). The CDR3 totals 16 residues. The V gene's germline CDR1 is SGDLS and CDR2 YYNGEE. The V gene lost 0 bases and the J gene lost 4 bases, with 16 bases spanning the gap. CDR3 region: CASSVGQGGGGYGYTF. CDR3 sequence (DNA): TGTGCCAGCAGCGTAGGGCAGGGTGGCGGAGGCTATGGCTACACCTTC.

The V and J genes are TRBV7-9 and TRBJ2-6, with D possibly being TRBD1 (6 bases). Germline V CDR1 and CDR2: SEHNR, FQNEAQ (reference sequence). CDR3 length: 16 residues. In DNA, the CDR3 is TGTGCTATGGGGGCTGTCCCTACCTCTGGGGCCAACGTCCTGACTTTC. Translation gives CAMGAVPTSGANVLTF.

This clone came up once. CDR3 nucleotide sequence: TGTGCCATCAGTTCCATGGACAGGGGTCCCAACGAGCAGTACTTC. It translates to CAISSMDRGPNEQYF. The chain carries TRBV10-3 and TRBJ2-7; 9 nucleotides align to TRBD1. CDR3 length equals 15 residues. The germline CDR1 and CDR2 sequences are ENHRY and SYGVKD. V was clipped by 5 bases and J by 5 bases; unmatched bases: 10.

V and J are TRBV4-3 and TRBJ1-4; no firm D call. The CDR3 sequence is 14 residues long. Per the germline V gene, CDR1 is LGHNA and CDR2 is YSLEER. Trimming pared 4 bases from V and 2 bases from J, leaving 8 bases between. CDR3 DNA: TGCGCCAGCAGCCGGGCTCGGACTAATGAAAAACTGTTTTTT. Translation gives CASSRARTNEKLFF.

This chain connects TRBV3-1 (or the pseudogene TRBV3-2) to TRBJ1-3; D unresolved. CDR1 is LGHDT and CDR2 is YNNKEL in the germline V gene (reference sequence). The germline V and J ends were trimmed by 0 bases and 0 bases, with 6 bases remaining between them. The CDR3 spans 15 residues. In nucleotides, the CDR3 is TGTGCCAGCAGCCAAGACACGACCTCTGGAAACACCATATATTTT. It translates to CASSQDTTSGNTIYF.

The gene calls are TRBV5-6 and TRBJ2-7; D is ambiguous. The CDR3 sequence is 13 residues long. Between the trimmed V and J ends, which lost 4 bases and 7 bases, there was a span of 15 bases. Germline V lookup: CDR1 SGHDT, CDR2 YYEEEE. CDR3 sequence reads: CASSPWATEEQYF. In nucleotides, the CDR3 is TGTGCCAGCAGCCCGTGGGCGACGGAGGAGCAGTACTTC. Full variable domain (missing parts from reference TRBV5-6 and TRBJ2-7): DAGVTQSPTHLIKTRGQQVTLRCSPKSGHDTVSWYQQALGQGPQFIFQYYEEEERQRGNFPDRFSGHQFPNYSSELNVNALLLGDSALYLCASSPWATEEQYFGPGTRLTVT.

CDR3 sequence reads: CASTEGFGGRNYGYTF. In DNA, the CDR3 is TGTGCCAGCACGGAAGGCTTCGGGGGAAGGAACTATGGCTACACCTTC. The chain employs TRBV28 and TRBJ1-2, with D maybe TRBD1 (5 bases). The ends were cut back, 7 bases at V and 2 bases at J, with 20 bases in the middle. Germline V CDR1 and CDR2: MDHEN, SYDVKM. The CDR3 runs to 16 residues.

This chain links TRBV30 with TRBJ1-6; no clear D gene. Germline V gene data show CDR1 as GTSNPN and CDR2 as SVGIG (reference sequence). CDR3 length: 15 amino acids. Trimming removed 4 bases from V and 5 bases from J, with 15 bases in between. The CDR3 region has the DNA TGTGCCTGGAAACGGGAAAGAAGACATAATTCACCCCTCCACTTT. Amino acids: CAWKRERRHNSPLHF.

In regard to this clone: This sample also contains other DNA sequences that code for the same CDR3. The chain uses TRBV3-1 (or the pseudogene TRBV3-2) and TRBJ2-7; no firm D call. The CDR3 has 12 residues. Trimming stripped 3 bases from V and 2 bases from J, with 5 bases between. Germline lookup yields CDR1 LGHDT and CDR2 YNNKEL (reference sequence). The CDR3 reads CASSHSTYEQYF. CDR3 DNA: TGTGCCAGCAGCCACTCTACCTACGAGCAGTACTTC.

This chain connects TRBV19 to TRBJ1-1, with D unclear. The CDR3 runs 15 residues. Per germline, CDR1 LNHDA and CDR2 SQIVND (reference sequence). Between the trimmed V and J ends, which lost 2 bases and 0 bases, there was a span of 10 bases. The CDR3 is CASSIRQSMNTEAFF. Written as DNA, the CDR3 is TGTGCCAGTAGTATACGTCAGTCCATGAACACTGAAGCTTTCTTT.

The chain joins TRBV19 to TRBJ2-6; D gene unclear. Germline V gene data show CDR1 as LNHDA and CDR2 as SQIVND (reference sequence). The CDR3 sequence is 18 residues long. V was shortened by 6 bases and J by 0 bases, with 18 bases between the two germline ends. The CDR3 is CASSPSRDAPSGANVLTF. The CDR3 DNA sequence: TGTGCCAGTAGCCCGTCAAGAGACGCGCCCTCTGGGGCCAACGTCCTGACTTTC.

The chain has TRBV19 and TRBJ2-5; perhaps TRBD1 as D (5 bases). The length of the CDR3 is 12 residues. The ends were cut back, 4 bases at V and 5 bases at J, with 8 bases in the middle. Germline V gene lookup returns CDR1 LNHDA and CDR2 SQIVND (reference sequence). The CDR3 loop is CASSKGIETQYF. Here the CDR3 DNA reads TGTGCCAGTAGTAAGGGGATTGAGACCCAGTACTTC.

V usage is TRBV3-1 (or the pseudogene TRBV3-2) and J usage is TRBJ2-2; either TRBD1 or TRBD2 may fit D (6 bases each). The V gene lost 0 bases and the J gene lost 6 bases, with 17 bases spanning the gap. CDR3 size: 17 residues. CDR1 and CDR2 (germline): LGHDT, YNNKEL (reference sequence). CDR3 amino acids: CASSQDPFGGHPGELFF. CDR3 coding DNA: TGTGCCAGCAGCCAAGATCCGTTCGGGGGCCATCCCGGGGAGCTGTTTTTT.

This chain connects TRBV7-8 to TRBJ1-1; D unclear. The CDR3 length is 13 residues. V gave up 1 base and J gave up 1 base, with 4 bases separating them. Germline V CDR1 and CDR2: SGHVS, FQNEAQ. The DNA for the CDR3 is TGTGCCAGCAGCTTAGGCACGAACACTGAAGCTTTCTTT. Translation: CASSLGTNTEAFF. The whole variable domain, filled in from reference TRBV7-8 and TRBJ1-1, reads GAGVSQSPRYKVAKRGQDVALRCDPISGHVSLFWYQQALGQGPEFLTYFQNEAQLDKSGLPSDRFFAERPEGSVSTLKIQRTQQEDSAVYLCASSLGTNTEAFFGQGTRLTVV.

This clone was detected a few times. This chain links TRBV6-5 with TRBJ1-5; D unresolved. The germline V gene has CDR1 MNHEY and CDR2 SVGAGI. This CDR3 spans 14 amino acids. V dropped 0 bases and J dropped 8 bases, with 11 bases sitting between them. CDR3 bases: TGTGCCAGCAGTTACTCGGAGGGTATAAAGCCCCAGCATTTT. This translates into CASSYSEGIKPQHF.

This rearrangement joins TRBV7-2 to TRBJ2-5, with D unresolved. This CDR3 is built from 14 residues. Germline values: CDR1 SGHTA, CDR2 FQGNSA. Trimming took off 2 bases at V and 4 bases at J, with 11 bases between the two ends. This CDR3 is CASSLRPGAETQYF. The DNA for the CDR3 is TGTGCCAGCAGCTTAAGGCCAGGTGCAGAGACCCAGTACTTC.

V and J are TRBV5-1 and TRBJ1-1; 8 bases match TRBD1. Germline CDR1 and CDR2: SGHRS and YFSETQ. The V segment lost 0 bases and the J segment 1 base; nucleotides outside the gene matches: 8. This CDR3 contains 17 residues. This chain's CDR3 is CASSLADPGQGNTEAFF. CDR3 in DNA: TGCGCCAGCAGCTTGGCGGATCCCGGACAGGGGAACACTGAAGCTTTCTTT. The complete variable domain, with remaining parts taken from reference TRBV5-1 and TRBJ1-1, reads KAGVTQTPRYLIKTRGQQVTLSCSPISGHRSVSWYQQTPGQGLQFLFEYFSETQRNKGNFPGRFSGRQFSNSRSEMNVSTLELGDSALYLCASSLADPGQGNTEAFFGQGTRLTVV.